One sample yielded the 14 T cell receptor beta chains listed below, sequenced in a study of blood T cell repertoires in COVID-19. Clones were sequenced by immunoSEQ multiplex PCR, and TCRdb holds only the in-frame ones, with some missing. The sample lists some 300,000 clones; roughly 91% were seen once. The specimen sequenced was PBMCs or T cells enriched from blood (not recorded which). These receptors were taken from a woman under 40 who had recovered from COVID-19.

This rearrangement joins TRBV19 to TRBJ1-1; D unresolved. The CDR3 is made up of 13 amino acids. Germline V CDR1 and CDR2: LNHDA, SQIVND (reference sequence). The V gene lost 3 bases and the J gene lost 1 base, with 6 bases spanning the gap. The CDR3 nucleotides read TGTGCCAGTAGTATTGAAGCGAACACTGAAGCTTTCTTT. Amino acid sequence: CASSIEANTEAFF.

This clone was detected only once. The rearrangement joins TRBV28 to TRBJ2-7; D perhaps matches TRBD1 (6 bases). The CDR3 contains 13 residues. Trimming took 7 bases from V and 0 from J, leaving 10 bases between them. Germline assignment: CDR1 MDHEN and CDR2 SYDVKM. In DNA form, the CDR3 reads TGTGCCAGCACGACAGGCCACTCCTACGAGCAGTACTTC. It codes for CASTTGHSYEQYF.

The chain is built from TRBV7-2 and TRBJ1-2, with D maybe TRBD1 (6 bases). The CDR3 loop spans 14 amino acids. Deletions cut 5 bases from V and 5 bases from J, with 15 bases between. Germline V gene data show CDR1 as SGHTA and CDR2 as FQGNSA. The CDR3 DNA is TGTGCCAGCAGCCCAGGACAGTTCCAATATGGCTACACCTTC. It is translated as CASSPGQFQYGYTF.

This CDR3 reads CASTLTAESSYEQYF. DNA of the CDR3: TGTGCCAGCACCTTGACAGCTGAGAGCTCCTACGAGCAGTACTTC. The V call is TRBV6-5, the J call TRBJ2-7; D may be TRBD1 (5 bases). There are 15 residues in the CDR3. Looked up from germline, CDR1 is MNHEY and CDR2 is SVGAGI. V gave up 7 bases and J gave up 0 bases, with 16 bases separating them.

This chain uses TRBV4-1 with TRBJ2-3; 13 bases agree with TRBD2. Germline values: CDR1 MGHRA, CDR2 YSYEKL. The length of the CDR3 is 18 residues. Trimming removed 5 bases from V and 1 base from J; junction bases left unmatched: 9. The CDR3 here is CASSELLAGGPGTDTQYF. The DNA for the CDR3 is TGCGCCAGCAGCGAATTACTAGCGGGAGGGCCGGGCACAGATACGCAGTATTTT.

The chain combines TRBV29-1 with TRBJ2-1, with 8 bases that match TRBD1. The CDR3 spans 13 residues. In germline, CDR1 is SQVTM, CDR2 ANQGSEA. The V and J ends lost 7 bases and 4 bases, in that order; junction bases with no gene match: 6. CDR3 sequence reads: CSAYRGMYNEQFF. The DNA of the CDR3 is TGCAGCGCGTACAGGGGGATGTACAATGAGCAGTTCTTC.

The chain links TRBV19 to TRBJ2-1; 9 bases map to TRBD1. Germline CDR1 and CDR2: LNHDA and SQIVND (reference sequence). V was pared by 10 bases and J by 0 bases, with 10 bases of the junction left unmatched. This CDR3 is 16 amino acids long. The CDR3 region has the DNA TGTGCCACCAAGACCGGGACAGGGAGCTCCTACAATGAGCAGTTCTTC. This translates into CATKTGTGSSYNEQFF.

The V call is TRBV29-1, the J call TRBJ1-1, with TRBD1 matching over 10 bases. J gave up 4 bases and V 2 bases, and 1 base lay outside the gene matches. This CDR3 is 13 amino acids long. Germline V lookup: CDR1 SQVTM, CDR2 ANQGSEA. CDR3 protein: CSVERTGGTEAFF. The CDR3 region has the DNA TGCAGCGTTGAAAGGACAGGGGGCACTGAAGCTTTCTTT. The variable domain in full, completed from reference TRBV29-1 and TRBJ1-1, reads SAVISQKPSRDICQRGTSLTIQCQVDSQVTMMFWYRQQPGQSLTLIATANQGSEATYESGFVIDKFPISRPNLTFSTLTVSNMSPEDSSIYLCSVERTGGTEAFFGQGTRLTVV.

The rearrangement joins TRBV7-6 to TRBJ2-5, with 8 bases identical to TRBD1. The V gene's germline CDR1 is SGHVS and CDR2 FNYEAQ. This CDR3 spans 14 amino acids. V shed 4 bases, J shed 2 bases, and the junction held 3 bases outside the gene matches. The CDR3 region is CASSSRDRQETQYF. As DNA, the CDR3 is TGTGCCAGCAGCTCCCGGGACAGGCAAGAGACCCAGTACTTC.

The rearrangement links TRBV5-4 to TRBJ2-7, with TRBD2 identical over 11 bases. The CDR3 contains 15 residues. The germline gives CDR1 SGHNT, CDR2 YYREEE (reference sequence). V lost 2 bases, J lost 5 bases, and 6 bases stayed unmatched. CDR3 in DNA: TGTGCCAGCAGCTTTGTAGCGGGAGGGCCCGACGAGCAGTACTTC. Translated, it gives CASSFVAGGPDEQYF.

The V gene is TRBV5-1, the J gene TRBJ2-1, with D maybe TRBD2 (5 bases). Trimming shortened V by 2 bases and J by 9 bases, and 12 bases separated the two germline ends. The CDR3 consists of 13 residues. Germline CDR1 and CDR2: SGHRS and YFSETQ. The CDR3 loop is CASSFLDSGEQFF. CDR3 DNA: TGCGCCAGCAGCTTCTTGGACTCGGGTGAGCAGTTCTTC.

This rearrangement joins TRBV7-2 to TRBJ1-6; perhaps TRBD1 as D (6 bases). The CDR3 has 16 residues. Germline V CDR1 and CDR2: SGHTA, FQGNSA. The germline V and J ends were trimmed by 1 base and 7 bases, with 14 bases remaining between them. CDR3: CASSLVAGAGNSPLHF. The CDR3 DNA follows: TGTGCCAGCAGCTTAGTGGCAGGGGCTGGGAATTCACCCCTCCACTTT.

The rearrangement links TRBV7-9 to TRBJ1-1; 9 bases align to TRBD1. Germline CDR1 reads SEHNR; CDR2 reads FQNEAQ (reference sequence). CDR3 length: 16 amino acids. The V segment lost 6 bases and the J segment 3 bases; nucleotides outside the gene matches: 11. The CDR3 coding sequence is TGTGCCAGCAGTTCCTGGGCCGGGACAGGGTACACTGAAGCTTTCTTT. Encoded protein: CASSSWAGTGYTEAFF.

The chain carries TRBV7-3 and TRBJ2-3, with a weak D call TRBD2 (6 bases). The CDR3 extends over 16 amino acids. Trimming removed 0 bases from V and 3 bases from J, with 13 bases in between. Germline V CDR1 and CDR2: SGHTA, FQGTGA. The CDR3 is CASSLTGGVRTDTQYF. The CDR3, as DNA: TGTGCCAGCAGCTTAACGGGGGGAGTAAGGACAGATACGCAGTATTTT.